The sequence of this TCR beta chain was determined in a study of T-cell memory formation after mild COVID-19. Study information: TCR clustering was largely donor specific. Study results and caveats: Clones that contracted clustered mainly in CM and EM if CD4+ and in EMRA if CD8+. Confirmation of SARS-CoV-2 specificity was lacking for second-wave clones peaking day 37. A second wave expanding day 15 to 37 was CD4+-biased; contracting clones were balanced.

The germline gives CDR1 SEHNR, CDR2 FQNEAQ (reference sequence). The CDR3 contains 16 residues. The V and J ends lost 5 bases and 0 bases respectively, with 14 bases between them. About this clonotype itself: Its target is not known.

Each CDR3 protein gets one entry after TCRdb re-called the 5' RACE reads with MiXCR. The repertoire has a few hundred thousand distinct CDR3 sequences, about a fifth of them found once; the top ten carry roughly 9.1%. This sequence was found in an adult woman who had mild COVID-19 (a few samples of this study predate the infection). Cell type and time point are not known. The chain carries TRBV7-9 and TRBJ1-3; D call uncertain. Sequencing was carried out using PBMCs or a T cell subset sorted from them (not recorded which). CDR3 in DNA: TGTGCCAGCAGCCCCCGGCGGCAGTCCTCTGGAAACACCATATATTTT. Encoded protein: CASSPRRQSSGNTIYF.